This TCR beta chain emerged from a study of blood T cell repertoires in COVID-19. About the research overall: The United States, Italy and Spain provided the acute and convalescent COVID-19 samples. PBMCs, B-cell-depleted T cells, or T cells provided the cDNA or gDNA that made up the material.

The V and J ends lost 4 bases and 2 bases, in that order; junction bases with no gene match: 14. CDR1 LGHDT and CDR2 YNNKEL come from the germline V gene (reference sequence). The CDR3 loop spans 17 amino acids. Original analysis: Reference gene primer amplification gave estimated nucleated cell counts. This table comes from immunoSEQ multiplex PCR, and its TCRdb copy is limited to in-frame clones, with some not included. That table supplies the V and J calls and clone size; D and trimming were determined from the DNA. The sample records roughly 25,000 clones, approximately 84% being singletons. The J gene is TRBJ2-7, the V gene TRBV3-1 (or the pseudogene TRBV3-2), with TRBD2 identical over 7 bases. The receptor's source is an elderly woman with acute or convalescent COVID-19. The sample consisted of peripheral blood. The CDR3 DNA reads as TGTGCCAGCAGCCCCAACCCCGGGACTAAGGGAGCCTACGAGCAGTACTTC. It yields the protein CASSPNPGTKGAYEQYF.